This TCR beta chain was recorded in a study of blood T cells in healthy people across ages. Study outcomes and limitations: The unknown donor CMV status may have confounded expanded clonotype changes.

The authors ran a second PCR of 7 to 11 cycles using a sample-barcoded 5' primer and a J-beta primer mix. Each of the cDNA molecules was tagged by a template-switch adaptor with 12 random nucleotides. TCRdb re-called the 5' RACE reads through MiXCR, storing one row per CDR3 protein. The sample has approximately 960,000 distinct CDR3 sequences, about 28% seen once. As regards this clonotype: As yet, its antigen is unknown.

Germline CDR1 and CDR2: MNHEY and SVGAGI. The CDR3 spans 17 residues. Trimming removed 0 bases at V and 5 bases at J, with 20 bases between. These data are also associated with another study on T cells of mothers and their children.

J is TRBJ2-7 and V is TRBV6-5; a weak D match, TRBD2 (5 bases). Sequencing was performed on blood. This sequence was found in a woman between 40 and 55 years old in good health. The CDR3 nucleotides read TGTGCCAGCAGTTACTCGTCGCCCCTAGCCAACCTCCACGAGCAGTACTTC. Translation: CASSYSSPLANLHEQYF.